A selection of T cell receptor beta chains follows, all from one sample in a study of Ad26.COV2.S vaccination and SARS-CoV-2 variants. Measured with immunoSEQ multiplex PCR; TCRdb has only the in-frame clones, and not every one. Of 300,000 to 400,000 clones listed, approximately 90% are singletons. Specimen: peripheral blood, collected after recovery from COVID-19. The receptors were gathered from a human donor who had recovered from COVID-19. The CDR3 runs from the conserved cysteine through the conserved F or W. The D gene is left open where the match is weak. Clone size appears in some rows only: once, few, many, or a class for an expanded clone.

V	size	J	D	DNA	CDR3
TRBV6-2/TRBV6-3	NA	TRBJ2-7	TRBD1	TGTGCCAGCAGTATCCTACAGGGGGCCTTCGAGCAGTACTTC	CASSILQGAFEQYF
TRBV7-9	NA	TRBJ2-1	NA	TGTGCCAGCAGCCCCTCAACGAGCTCCTACAATGAGCAGTTCTTC	CASSPSTSSYNEQFF
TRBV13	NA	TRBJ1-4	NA	TGTGCCAGCAGCTTAGCGGGGGGACGAGAAAAACTGTTTTTT	CASSLAGGREKLFF
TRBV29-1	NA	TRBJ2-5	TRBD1	TGCAGCGTTGACCAGGGGGCTTGGTACAAGGAGACCCAGTACTTC	CSVDQGAWYKETQYF
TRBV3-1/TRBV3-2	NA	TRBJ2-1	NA	TGTGCCAGCAGCCACGCTGACGGGAATGAGCAGTTCTTC	CASSHADGNEQFF
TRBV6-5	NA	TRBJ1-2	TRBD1	TGTGTCAGCAGCTCGGGACAGGGGGATGGCTACACCTTC	CVSSSGQGDGYTF
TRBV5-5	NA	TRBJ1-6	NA	TGTGCCAGCAGTCCAATGGCCCCGGACAGCTATAATTCACCCCTCCACTTT	CASSPMAPDSYNSPLHF
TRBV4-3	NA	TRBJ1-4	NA	TGCGCCAGCAGCCACCGCCCCGCCCCCCTGACAGTCTCCCCGATCGAAAAACTGTTTTTT	CASSHRPAPLTVSPIEKLFF
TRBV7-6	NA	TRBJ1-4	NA	TGTGCCAGCAGCCCTCAGGGTGCAACTAATGAAAAACTGTTTTTT	CASSPQGATNEKLFF
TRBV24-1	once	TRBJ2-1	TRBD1	TGTGCCACCAGTGGGACAGGGAGATACAATGAGCAGTTCTTC	CATSGTGRYNEQFF
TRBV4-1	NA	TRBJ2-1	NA	TGCGCCAGCAGCCCCGGGAATGAGCAGTTCTTC	CASSPGNEQFF
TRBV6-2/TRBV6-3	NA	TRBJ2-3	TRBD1	TGTGCCAGCAGTTCGGACAGGGGGAACACAGATACGCAGTATTTT	CASSSDRGNTDTQYF
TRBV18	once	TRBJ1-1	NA	TGTGCCAGCTCACCATTACAGAACACTGAAGCTTTCTTT	CASSPLQNTEAFF
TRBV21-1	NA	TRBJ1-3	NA	TGTGCCAGCAGCAAAGATCCTTCTTACTCTGGAAACACCATATATTTT	CASSKDPSYSGNTIYF
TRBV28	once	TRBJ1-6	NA	TGTGCCAGCGGCCCCCTTGATTCCTATAATTCACCCCTCCACTTT	CASGPLDSYNSPLHF
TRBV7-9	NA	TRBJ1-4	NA	TGTGCCAGCAGCCGGACTCGGGACAACTTGGAAAAACTGTTTTTT	CASSRTRDNLEKLFF
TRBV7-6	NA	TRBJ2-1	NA	TGTGCCAGCAGCTTGGTCCCCGGCGACAATGAGCAGTTCTTC	CASSLVPGDNEQFF
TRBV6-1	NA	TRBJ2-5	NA	TGTGCCAGCAGTGAATTGCAGGGAGCCCAAGAGACCCAGTACTTC	CASSELQGAQETQYF
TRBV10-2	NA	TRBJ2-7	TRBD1	TGCGCCAGCAGTGACCAGGGGGCACCTTACGAGCAGTACTTC	CASSDQGAPYEQYF
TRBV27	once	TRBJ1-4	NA	TGTGCCAGCAGTCTTACTCTAACAACTAATGAAAAACTGTTTTTT	CASSLTLTTNEKLFF
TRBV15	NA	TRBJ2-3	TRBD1	TGTGCCACCAGCAGCCAGGGGGATGGCACAGATACGCAGTATTTT	CATSSQGDGTDTQYF
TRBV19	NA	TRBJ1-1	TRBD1	TGTGCCAGTGTACGACGGGGACAGGGTATGAACACTGAAGCTTTCTTT	CASVRRGQGMNTEAFF
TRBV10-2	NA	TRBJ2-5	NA	TGCGCCAGCGATAGGGAGACCCAGTACTTC	CASDRETQYF
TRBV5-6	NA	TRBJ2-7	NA	TGTGCCAGCAGCTTGACGACGGGTAGCTCCTACGAGCAGTACTTC	CASSLTTGSSYEQYF
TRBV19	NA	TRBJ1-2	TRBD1	TGTGCCAGTATGGAGACAGGGTTTTATGGCTACACCTTC	CASMETGFYGYTF
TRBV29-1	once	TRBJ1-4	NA	TGCAGCGTTGGTCGAACCGGCTCGTTGTTTTTT	CSVGRTGSLFF
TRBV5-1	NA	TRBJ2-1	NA	TGCGCCAGCAGCATCACTGGTATTGAGCAGTTCTTC	CASSITGIEQFF
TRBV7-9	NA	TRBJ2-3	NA	TGTGCCAGCAGCTTCCTCGAAGCTCTGACAGATACGCAGTATTTT	CASSFLEALTDTQYF
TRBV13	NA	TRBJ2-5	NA	TGTGCCAGCGGGCTCCGCCAACAAGAGACCCAGTACTTC	CASGLRQQETQYF
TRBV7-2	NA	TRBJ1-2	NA	TGTGCCAGCAGCTACCGGGCGTCCACGGGAGGTAAAGGTGGCTACACCTTC	CASSYRASTGGKGGYTF
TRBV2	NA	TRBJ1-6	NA	TGTGCCAGCAGCGCCCCCCGGGGCCCCGTTCCTTCACCCCTCCACTTT	CASSAPRGPVPSPLHF
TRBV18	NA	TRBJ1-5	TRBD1	TGTGCCAGCTCACCCCTTTTCTCCGGGACAGTGTTGGGCAATCAGCCCCAGCATTTT	CASSPLFSGTVLGNQPQHF
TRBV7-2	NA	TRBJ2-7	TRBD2	TGTGCCAGCAGCTCCCGGACTAGCGGGTACGAGCAGTACTTC	CASSSRTSGYEQYF